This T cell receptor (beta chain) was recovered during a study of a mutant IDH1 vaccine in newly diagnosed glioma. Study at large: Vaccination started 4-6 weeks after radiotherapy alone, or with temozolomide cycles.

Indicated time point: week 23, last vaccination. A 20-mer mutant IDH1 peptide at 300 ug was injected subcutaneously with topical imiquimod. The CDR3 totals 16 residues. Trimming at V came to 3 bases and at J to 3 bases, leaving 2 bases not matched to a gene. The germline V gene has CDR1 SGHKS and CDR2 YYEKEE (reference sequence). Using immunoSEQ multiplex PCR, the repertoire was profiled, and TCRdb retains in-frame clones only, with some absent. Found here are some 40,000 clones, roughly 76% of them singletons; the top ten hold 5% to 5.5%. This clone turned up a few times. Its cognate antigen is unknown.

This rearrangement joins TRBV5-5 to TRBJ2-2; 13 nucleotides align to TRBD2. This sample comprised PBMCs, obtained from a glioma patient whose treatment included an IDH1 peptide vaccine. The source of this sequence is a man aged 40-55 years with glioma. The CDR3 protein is CASSWGLAGYTGELFF. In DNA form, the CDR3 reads TGTGCCAGCAGCTGGGGACTAGCGGGGTACACCGGGGAGCTGTTTTTT.